The sequence of this T cell receptor beta chain was determined in a study of cytomegalovirus exposure and HLA in healthy donors. Study-level findings and limits: The listing of about 150 TCR beta chains classed them as cytomegalovirus-associated. Sequences of the TCR beta chain were said to predict the HLA-A and HLA-B alleles of most subjects accurately.

Looked up from germline, CDR1 is SGHVS and CDR2 is FNYEAQ. The CDR3 extends over 16 amino acids. The V end lost 2 bases, the J end lost 5 bases, and 15 bases lay between the germline ends. A multiplex PCR was run with 60 Vbeta primers and 13 Jbeta primers. TCRdb's table, derived via immunoSEQ multiplex PCR, lists solely in-frame clones and lacks some. The sample lists about 140,000 clones, 79% seen once, with approximately 0.99% in the top ten. Worth noting for this clone: Antigen unknown.

This sequence joins TRBV7-6 and TRBJ2-2; D may be TRBD1 (7 bases). The TCR was taken from a male donor in good health and CMV-seronegative. Sequencing was carried out using PBMCs. CDR3 sequence: CASSLREAGGTGELFF. The CDR3 coding sequence is TGTGCCAGCAGCTTAAGGGAGGCAGGGGGGACCGGGGAGCTGTTTTTT.